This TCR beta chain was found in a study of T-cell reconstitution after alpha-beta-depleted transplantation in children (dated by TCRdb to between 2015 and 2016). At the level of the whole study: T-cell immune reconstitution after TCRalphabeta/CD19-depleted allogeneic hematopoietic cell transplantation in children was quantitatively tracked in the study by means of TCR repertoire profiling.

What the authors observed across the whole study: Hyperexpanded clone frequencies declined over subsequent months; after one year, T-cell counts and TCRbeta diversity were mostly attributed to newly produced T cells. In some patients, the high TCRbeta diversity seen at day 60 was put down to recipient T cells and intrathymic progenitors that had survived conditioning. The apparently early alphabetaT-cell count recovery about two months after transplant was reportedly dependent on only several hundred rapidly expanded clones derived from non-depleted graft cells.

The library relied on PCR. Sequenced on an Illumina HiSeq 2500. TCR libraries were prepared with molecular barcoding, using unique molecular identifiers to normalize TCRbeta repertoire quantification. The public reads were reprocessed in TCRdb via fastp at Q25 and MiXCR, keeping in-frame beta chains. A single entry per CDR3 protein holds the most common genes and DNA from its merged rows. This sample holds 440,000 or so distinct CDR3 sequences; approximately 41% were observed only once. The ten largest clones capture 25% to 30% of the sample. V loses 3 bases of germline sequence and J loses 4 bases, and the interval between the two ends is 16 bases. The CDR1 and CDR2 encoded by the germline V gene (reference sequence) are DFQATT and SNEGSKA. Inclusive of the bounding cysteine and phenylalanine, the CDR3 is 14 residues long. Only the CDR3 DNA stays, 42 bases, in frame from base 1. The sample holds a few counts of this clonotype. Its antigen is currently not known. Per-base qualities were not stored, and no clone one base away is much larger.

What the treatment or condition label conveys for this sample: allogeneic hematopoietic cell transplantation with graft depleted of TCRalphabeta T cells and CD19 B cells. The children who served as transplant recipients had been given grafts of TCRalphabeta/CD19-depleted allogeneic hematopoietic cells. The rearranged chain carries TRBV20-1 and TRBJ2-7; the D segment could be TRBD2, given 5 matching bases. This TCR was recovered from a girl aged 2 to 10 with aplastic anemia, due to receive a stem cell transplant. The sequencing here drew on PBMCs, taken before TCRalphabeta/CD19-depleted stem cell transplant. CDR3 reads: CSASKVGVRYEQYF. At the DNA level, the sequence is TGCAGTGCTAGTAAGGTGGGAGTCAGGTACGAGCAGTACTTC.